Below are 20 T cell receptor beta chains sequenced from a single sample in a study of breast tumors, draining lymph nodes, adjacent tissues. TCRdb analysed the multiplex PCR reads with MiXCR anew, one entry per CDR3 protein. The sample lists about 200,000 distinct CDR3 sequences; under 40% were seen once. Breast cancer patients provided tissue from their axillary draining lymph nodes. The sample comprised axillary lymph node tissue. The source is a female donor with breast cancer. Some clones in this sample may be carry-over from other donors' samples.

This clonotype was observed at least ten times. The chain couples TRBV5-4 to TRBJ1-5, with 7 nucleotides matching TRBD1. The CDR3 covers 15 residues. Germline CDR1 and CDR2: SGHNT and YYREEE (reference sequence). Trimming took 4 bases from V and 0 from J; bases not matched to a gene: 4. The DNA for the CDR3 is TGTGCCAGCAGCAACGGACAGGATAGCAATCAGCCCCAGCATTTT. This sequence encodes CASSNGQDSNQPQHF.

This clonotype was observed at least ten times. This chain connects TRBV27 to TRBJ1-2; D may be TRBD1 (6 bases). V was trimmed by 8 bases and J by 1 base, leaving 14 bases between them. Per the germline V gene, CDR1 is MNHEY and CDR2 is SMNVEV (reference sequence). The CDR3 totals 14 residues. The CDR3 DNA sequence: TGTGCCAGCCCGGACAGTTTGGTTAACTATGGCTACACCTTC. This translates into CASPDSLVNYGYTF.

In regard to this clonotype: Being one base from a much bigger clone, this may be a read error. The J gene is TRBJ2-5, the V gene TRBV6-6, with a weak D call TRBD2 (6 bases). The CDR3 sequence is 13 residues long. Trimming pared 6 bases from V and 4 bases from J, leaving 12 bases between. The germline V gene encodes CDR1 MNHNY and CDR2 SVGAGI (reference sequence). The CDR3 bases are TGTGCCAGCAGGCGGAGGGTGGGAGAGACCCAGTACTTC. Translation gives CASRRRVGETQYF.

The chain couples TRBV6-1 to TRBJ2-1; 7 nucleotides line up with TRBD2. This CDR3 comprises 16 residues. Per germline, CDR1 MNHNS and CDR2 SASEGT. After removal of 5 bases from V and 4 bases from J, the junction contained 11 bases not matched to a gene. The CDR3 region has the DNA TGTGCCAGCAGTCAACGGAGAGCGGGGCTTTACAATGAGCAGTTCTTC. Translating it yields CASSQRRAGLYNEQFF.

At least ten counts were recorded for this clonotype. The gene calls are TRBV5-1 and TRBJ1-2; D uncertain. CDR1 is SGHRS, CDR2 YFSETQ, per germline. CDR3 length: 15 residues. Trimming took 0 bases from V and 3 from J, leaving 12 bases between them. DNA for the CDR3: TGCGCCAGCAGCTTGGGGCCAAAATGGGACTATGGCTACACCTTC. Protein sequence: CASSLGPKWDYGYTF.

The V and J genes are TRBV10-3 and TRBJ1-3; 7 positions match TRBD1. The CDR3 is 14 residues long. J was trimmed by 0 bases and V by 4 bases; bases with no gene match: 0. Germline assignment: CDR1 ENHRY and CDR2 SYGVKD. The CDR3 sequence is CAISGTGSGNTIYF. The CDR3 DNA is TGTGCCATCAGTGGGACAGGCTCTGGAAACACCATATATTTT.

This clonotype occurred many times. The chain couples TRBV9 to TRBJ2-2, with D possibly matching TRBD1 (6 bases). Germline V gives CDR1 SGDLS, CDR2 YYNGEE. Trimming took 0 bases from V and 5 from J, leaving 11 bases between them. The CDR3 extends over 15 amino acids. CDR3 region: CASSVAARGTGELFF. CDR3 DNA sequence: TGTGCCAGCAGCGTAGCGGCTAGGGGGACCGGGGAGCTGTTTTTT. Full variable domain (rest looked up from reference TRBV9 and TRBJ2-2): DSGVTQTPKHLITATGQRVTLRCSPRSGDLSVYWYQQSLDQGLQFLIQYYNGEERAKGNILERFSAQQFPDLHSELNLSSLELGDSALYFCASSVAARGTGELFFGEGSRLTVL.

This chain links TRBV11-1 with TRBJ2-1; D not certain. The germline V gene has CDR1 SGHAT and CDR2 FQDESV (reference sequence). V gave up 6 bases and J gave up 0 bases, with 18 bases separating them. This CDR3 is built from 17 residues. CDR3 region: CASRIVNSSGSYNEQFF. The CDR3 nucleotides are TGTGCCAGCAGAATAGTCAATAGCTCAGGCTCCTACAATGAGCAGTTCTTC.

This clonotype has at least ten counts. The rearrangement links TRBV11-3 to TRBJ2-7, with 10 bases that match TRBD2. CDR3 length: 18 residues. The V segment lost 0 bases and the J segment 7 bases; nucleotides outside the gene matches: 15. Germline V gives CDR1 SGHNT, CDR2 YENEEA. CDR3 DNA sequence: TGTGCCAGCAGCTTAGACGGAGTAAGCGGGGGGGCCCAAAAAGAGCAGTACTTC. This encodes CASSLDGVSGGAQKEQYF.

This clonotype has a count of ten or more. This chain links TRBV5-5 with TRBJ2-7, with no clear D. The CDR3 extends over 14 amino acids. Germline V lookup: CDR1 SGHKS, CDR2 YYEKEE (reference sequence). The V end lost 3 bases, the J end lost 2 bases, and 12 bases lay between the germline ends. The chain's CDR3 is CASSSWLLPYEQYF. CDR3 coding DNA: TGTGCCAGCAGCTCGTGGCTACTCCCCTACGAGCAGTACTTC.

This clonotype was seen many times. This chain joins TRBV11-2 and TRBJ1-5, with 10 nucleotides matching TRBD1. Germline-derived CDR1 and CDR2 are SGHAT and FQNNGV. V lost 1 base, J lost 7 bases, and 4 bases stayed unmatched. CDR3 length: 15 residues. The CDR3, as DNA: TGTGCCAGCAGCTTAGGACAGGGGGCGGAGCAGCCCCAGCATTTT. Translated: CASSLGQGAEQPQHF.

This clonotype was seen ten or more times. CDR3 nucleotides: TGTGCCAGTAGTATTCCATCCAGGGGGCTCGGCAATCAGCCCCAGCATTTT. Translation: CASSIPSRGLGNQPQHF. The rearrangement uses TRBV19 and TRBJ1-5; 8 positions match TRBD1. This CDR3 comprises 17 residues. The germline V gene has CDR1 LNHDA and CDR2 SQIVND (reference sequence). The J segment lost 2 bases and the V segment lost 3 bases, leaving 9 bases of the junction unmatched.

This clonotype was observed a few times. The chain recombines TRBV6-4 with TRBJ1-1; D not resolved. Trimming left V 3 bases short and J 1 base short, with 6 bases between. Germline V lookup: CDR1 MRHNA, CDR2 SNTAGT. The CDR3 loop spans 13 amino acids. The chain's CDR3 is CASSEIPNTEAFF. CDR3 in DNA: TGTGCCAGCAGTGAAATCCCGAACACTGAAGCTTTCTTT.

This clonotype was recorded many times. The CDR3 nucleotides are TGTGCCAGCAGCTTCGGCAGTGGGAAGGGAACCGGGGAGCTGTTTTTT. Its protein is CASSFGSGKGTGELFF. The rearrangement joins TRBV7-3 to TRBJ2-2; no clear D gene. Germline values: CDR1 SGHTA, CDR2 FQGTGA. The CDR3 sequence is 16 residues long. V lost 3 bases and J 5 bases, leaving 16 bases between the germline ends.

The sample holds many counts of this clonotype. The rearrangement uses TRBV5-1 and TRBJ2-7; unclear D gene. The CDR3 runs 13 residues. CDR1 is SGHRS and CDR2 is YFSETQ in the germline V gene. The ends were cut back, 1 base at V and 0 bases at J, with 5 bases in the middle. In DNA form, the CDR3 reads TGCGCCAGCAGCTTGATGGGCTCCTACGAGCAGTACTTC. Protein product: CASSLMGSYEQYF.

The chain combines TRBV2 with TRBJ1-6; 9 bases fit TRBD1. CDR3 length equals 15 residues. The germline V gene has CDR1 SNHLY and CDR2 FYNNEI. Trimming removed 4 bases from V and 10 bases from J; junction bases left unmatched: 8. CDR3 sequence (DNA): TGTGCCAGCAGTGTCCAGACAGGGGGGAACTCACCCCTCCACTTT. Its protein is CASSVQTGGNSPLHF.

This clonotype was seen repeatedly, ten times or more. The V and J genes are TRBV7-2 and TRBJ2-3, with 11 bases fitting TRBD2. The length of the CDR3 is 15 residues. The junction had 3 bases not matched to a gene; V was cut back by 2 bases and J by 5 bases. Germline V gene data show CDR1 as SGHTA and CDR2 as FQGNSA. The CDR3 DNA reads TGTGCCAGCAGCTTATCAGGACTAGCGGGAGATACGCAGTATTTT. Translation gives CASSLSGLAGDTQYF.

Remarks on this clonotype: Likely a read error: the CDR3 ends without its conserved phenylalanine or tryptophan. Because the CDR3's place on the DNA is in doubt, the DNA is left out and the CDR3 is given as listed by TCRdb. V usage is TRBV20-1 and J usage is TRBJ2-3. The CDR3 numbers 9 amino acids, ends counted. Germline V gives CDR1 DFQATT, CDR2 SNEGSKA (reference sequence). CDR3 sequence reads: CSARVKQFV.

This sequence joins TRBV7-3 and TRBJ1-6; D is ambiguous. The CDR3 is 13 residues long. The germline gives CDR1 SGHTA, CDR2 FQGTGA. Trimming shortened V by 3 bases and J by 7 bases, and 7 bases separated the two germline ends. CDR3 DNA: TGTGCCAGCAGCTTCGAGATGAATTCACCCCTCCACTTT. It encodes CASSFEMNSPLHF.

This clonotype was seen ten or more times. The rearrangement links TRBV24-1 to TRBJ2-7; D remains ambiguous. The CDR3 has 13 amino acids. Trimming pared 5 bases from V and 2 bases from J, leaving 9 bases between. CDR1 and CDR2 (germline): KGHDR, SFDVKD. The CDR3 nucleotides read TGTGCCACCAGTGGGACCGATACCTACGAGCAGTACTTC. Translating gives CATSGTDTYEQYF.